These 5 T cell receptor beta chains were all obtained from the same sample, sequenced in a study of blood T cell repertoires in COVID-19. TCRdb's copy holds only in-frame clones and misses some; the assay was immunoSEQ multiplex PCR. The sample has some 250,000 clones; more than 70% are singletons. The sequenced sample consisted of peripheral blood. Receptors were obtained from a woman younger than 30 with acute or convalescent COVID-19.

The chain links TRBV27 to TRBJ1-2, with 8 bases aligning to TRBD1. V dropped 3 bases and J dropped 4; count of bases not matched to a gene: 13. The CDR3 has 17 residues. Per the germline V gene, CDR1 is MNHEY and CDR2 is SMNVEV (reference sequence). This CDR3 reads CASSFSSTGVGVYGYTF. The CDR3 DNA follows: TGTGCCAGCAGTTTCAGCTCGACAGGGGTAGGGGTCTATGGCTACACCTTC.

V usage is TRBV11-2 and J usage is TRBJ2-1; 12 bases match TRBD2. The junction had 5 bases not matched to a gene; V was cut back by 7 bases and J by 7 bases. The V gene's germline CDR1 is SGHAT and CDR2 FQNNGV. This CDR3 comprises 14 residues. The CDR3 region has the DNA TGTGCCAGCACTTCTAGCGGGAGGGAGAATGAGCAGTTCTTC. This translates into CASTSSGRENEQFF.

This clone showed up just once. V and J are TRBV6-2 or TRBV6-3 and TRBJ2-7; 7 bases fit TRBD2. The CDR3 has 15 amino acids. Germline trimming cut 2 bases from V and 3 bases from J; bases unmatched to any gene: 7. CDR1 is MNHEY and CDR2 is SVGEGT in the germline V gene. The CDR3 reads CASSYAGTNIYEQYF. The CDR3 DNA reads TGTGCCAGCAGTTACGCGGGGACTAATATCTACGAGCAGTACTTC.

This chain uses TRBV24-1 with TRBJ2-2, with 7 positions matching TRBD2. CDR3 length equals 18 residues. Losses at the gene ends were 4 bases for V and 2 bases for J; bases not matched to a gene: 12. Germline V CDR1 and CDR2: KGHDR, SFDVKD. This CDR3 reads CATSDSVGGGVNTGELFF. For the CDR3, the DNA is TGTGCCACCAGTGACTCCGTTGGGGGAGGGGTAAACACCGGGGAGCTGTTTTTT.

V gene TRBV6-6 combines with J gene TRBJ2-7; D not resolved. The CDR3 has 13 residues. Germline assignment: CDR1 MNHNY and CDR2 SVGAGI (reference sequence). Between the trimmed V and J ends, which lost 2 bases and 2 bases, there was a span of 7 bases. As DNA, the CDR3 is TGTGCCAGCAGTTACGCACAGACCTACGAGCAGTACTTC. Translated, it gives CASSYAQTYEQYF.